Below are 27 T cell receptor beta chains sequenced from a single sample in a study of spatial heterogeneity in lung cancer. Sample time point: blood at routine non-recurrence follow-up after resection. Sequencing covered unsorted whole RNA taken from tumor, nontumor lung or frozen PBMC. TCRdb re-called the 5' RACE reads through MiXCR, storing one row per CDR3 protein. The data hold around 47,000 distinct CDR3 sequences, with roughly 7.4% observed a single time. Sequences were derived from PBMCs, sampled at follow-up. These receptors originate from a female donor with early-stage non-small cell lung cancer.

This clonotype appeared many times. The rearrangement joins TRBV12-3 or TRBV12-4 to TRBJ2-5; 8 positions agree with TRBD1. This CDR3 contains 16 residues. V lost 4 bases to trimming and J lost 2 bases; unmatched junction nucleotides: 9. CDR3 loop: CASSSARQGRQETQYF. The DNA of the CDR3 is TGTGCCAGCAGTTCAGCACGACAGGGGCGGCAAGAGACCCAGTACTTC.

The CDR3 DNA reads as TGTGCCAGCAGCACAGGGAATAACTATGGCTACACCTTC. It specifies CASSTGNNYGYTF. The chain uses TRBV7-9 and TRBJ1-2; a possible D gene is TRBD1 (6 bases). Trimming stripped 5 bases from V and 1 base from J, with 8 bases between. The CDR3 runs 13 residues. CDR1 and CDR2 from the germline V gene are SEHNR and FQNEAQ (reference sequence).

This clonotype was seen at least ten times. V and J are TRBV29-1 and TRBJ2-5; 8 bases match TRBD2. Germline V gene sequence: CDR1 SQVTM, CDR2 ANQGSEA. The CDR3 runs to 15 residues. V was clipped by 2 bases and J by 1 base; unmatched bases: 6. The CDR3 loop reads CSVEWGRGAQETQYF. DNA of the CDR3: TGCAGCGTTGAATGGGGGCGGGGGGCCCAAGAGACCCAGTACTTC.

This clonotype was counted many times. The chain joins TRBV5-1 to TRBJ2-7; D assignment may be TRBD1 or TRBD2 (6 bases each). The V end lost 4 bases, the J end lost 1 base, and 12 bases lay between the germline ends. The CDR3 is made up of 14 amino acids. CDR1 and CDR2 (germline): SGHRS, YFSETQ. The CDR3 here is CASSPLGGSYEQYF. CDR3 coding DNA: TGCGCCAGCAGCCCATTAGGGGGGTCCTACGAGCAGTACTTC.

This clonotype was detected many times. The J gene is TRBJ2-7, the V gene TRBV21-1; TRBD1 is the table's D call and was not checked against the DNA. TRBV21-1 is a pseudogene locus. This CDR3 is 13 amino acids long. The CDR3 loop is CESRGAASYEQYF. In DNA, the CDR3 is TGTGAAAGTAGAGGGGCAGCATCCTACGAGCAGTACTTC.

Ten or more counts support this clonotype. This chain joins TRBV11-3 and TRBJ2-2; 7 bases agree with TRBD2. The germline V gene encodes CDR1 SGHNT and CDR2 YENEEA. CDR3 size: 15 residues. V trimming: 5 bases; J trimming: 5 bases; junction bases outside the gene matches: 8. The DNA for the CDR3 is TGTGCCAGCAGCCAGACTAGCCTTGCGACCGGGGAGCTGTTTTTT. Protein: CASSQTSLATGELFF. Filled out from reference TRBV11-3 and TRBJ2-2, the complete variable domain reads EAGVVQSPRYKIIEKKQPVAFWCNPISGHNTLYWYLQNLGQGPELLIRYENEEAVDDSQLPKDRFSAERLKGVDSTLKIQPAELGDSAVYLCASSQTSLATGELFFGEGSRLTVL.

V is TRBV5-6 and J is TRBJ2-1; no firm D call. Trimming cost V 1 base and J 0 bases, with 8 bases left between them. The germline V gene has CDR1 SGHDT and CDR2 YYEEEE. The CDR3 spans 15 residues. The CDR3 DNA sequence: TGTGCCAGCAGCTTGATCGTTTACTCCTACAATGAGCAGTTCTTC. It translates to CASSLIVYSYNEQFF. The complete variable domain, with remaining parts taken from reference TRBV5-6 and TRBJ2-1, reads DAGVTQSPTHLIKTRGQQVTLRCSPKSGHDTVSWYQQALGQGPQFIFQYYEEEERQRGNFPDRFSGHQFPNYSSELNVNALLLGDSALYLCASSLIVYSYNEQFFGPGTRLTVL.

To note about this clonotype: A read error is possible here, since a much larger clone lies one base away. The conserved closing phenylalanine or tryptophan is absent in this CDR3, likely reflecting a read error. The chain joins TRBV24-1 to TRBJ2-3; D might be TRBD2 (5 bases). The CDR3 has 15 residues. Germline values: CDR1 KGHDR, CDR2 SFDVKD. V lost 6 bases and J lost 0, with 12 bases in between. CDR3 sequence: CATSPSRGSTDTQYS. The CDR3 nucleotides are TGTGCCACCAGTCCTTCCCGGGGTAGCACAGATACGCAGTATTCT.

This clonotype showed up many times. This sequence joins TRBV20-1 and TRBJ2-7; D remains ambiguous. Per the germline V gene, CDR1 is DFQATT and CDR2 is SNEGSKA (reference sequence). The V and J ends lost 0 bases and 2 bases respectively, with 5 bases between them. The CDR3 contains 12 residues. CDR3 bases: TGCAGTGCTAGAGATCCCCCCTACGAGCAGTACTTC. It translates to CSARDPPYEQYF.

This clonotype was detected ten times or more. The V call is TRBV2, the J call TRBJ1-2; D gene unclear. Trimming removed 6 bases from V and 3 bases from J, with 20 bases in between. Germline lookup yields CDR1 SNHLY and CDR2 FYNNEI. The CDR3 consists of 16 residues. The CDR3 loop reads CASRDQGPGLYYGYTF. As DNA, the CDR3 is TGTGCCAGCAGAGACCAAGGGCCTGGGTTATACTATGGCTACACCTTC. The whole variable domain, remainder taken from reference TRBV2 and TRBJ1-2, is EPEVTQTPSHQVTQMGQEVILRCVPISNHLYFYWYRQILGQKVEFLVSFYNNEISEKSEIFDDQFSVERPDGSNFTLKIRSTKLEDSAMYFCASRDQGPGLYYGYTFGSGTRLTVV.

This clonotype was observed a handful of times. This chain connects TRBV4-1 to TRBJ1-1, with a weak D call TRBD1 (6 bases). The CDR3 spans 15 residues. Germline values: CDR1 MGHRA, CDR2 YSYEKL. V was pared by 4 bases and J by 1 base, with 13 bases between. The CDR3 reads CASSRLQGWNTEAFF. CDR3 sequence (DNA): TGCGCCAGCAGCCGCCTACAGGGCTGGAACACTGAAGCTTTCTTT.

This clonotype was detected ten times or more. The rearrangement uses TRBV5-6 and TRBJ1-2; perhaps TRBD1 as D (5 bases). CDR1 SGHDT and CDR2 YYEEEE come from the germline V gene. Trimming removed 3 bases at V and 3 bases at J, with 12 bases between. The CDR3 covers 14 residues. In DNA, the CDR3 is TGTGCCAGCAGCTCCCTCACCAGGGACTATGGCTACACCTTC. Protein product: CASSSLTRDYGYTF.

The chain recombines TRBV5-1 with TRBJ2-5, with D possibly matching TRBD2 (6 bases). In germline, CDR1 is SGHRS, CDR2 YFSETQ. CDR3 size: 15 residues. V was pared by 2 bases and J by 2 bases, with 13 bases between. CDR3 DNA sequence: TGCGCCAGCAGCTTACCTGGCGGGGAACAAGAGACCCAGTACTTC. It encodes CASSLPGGEQETQYF.

This clonotype was counted many times. V usage is TRBV27 and J usage is TRBJ2-1, with TRBD1 matching over 9 bases. The CDR3 runs 16 residues. CDR1 and CDR2 from the germline V gene are MNHEY and SMNVEV (reference sequence). V trimming: 1 base; J trimming: 5 bases; junction bases outside the gene matches: 6. The CDR3 region is CASSLLGTGNDNEQFF. The CDR3 coding sequence is TGTGCCAGCAGTTTATTGGGGACAGGGAATGACAATGAGCAGTTCTTC.

There are a few counts of this clonotype. The rearrangement uses TRBV7-9 and TRBJ1-1; D remains unclear. The CDR3 is made up of 14 amino acids. Germline values: CDR1 SEHNR, CDR2 FQNEAQ (reference sequence). Trimming removed 4 bases at V and 2 bases at J, with 11 bases between. This CDR3 reads CASSSMTSNTEAFF. The CDR3 region has the DNA TGTGCCAGCAGCTCAATGACAAGCAACACTGAAGCTTTCTTT.

Ten or more counts support this clonotype. V is TRBV2 and J is TRBJ1-4; D unresolved. The germline CDR1 and CDR2 sequences are SNHLY and FYNNEI. Trimming stripped 5 bases from V and 5 bases from J, with 9 bases between. This CDR3 is 13 amino acids long. CDR3 nucleotides: TGTGCCAGCAGTCCTTTTTGGAATGAAAAACTGTTTTTT. Its protein product is CASSPFWNEKLFF.

This clonotype was counted at least ten times. The rearrangement joins TRBV2 to TRBJ2-2, with D tentatively TRBD2 (7 bases). The CDR3 runs 15 residues. Germline CDR1 SNHLY, CDR2 FYNNEI. V lost 6 bases and J 5 bases, leaving 16 bases between the germline ends. Here the CDR3 reads CASRGTRGPTGELFF. The CDR3 coding sequence is TGTGCCAGCAGGGGAACGCGGGGGCCGACCGGGGAGCTGTTTTTT.

This clonotype has at least ten counts. The chain carries TRBV5-1 and TRBJ2-5; D unresolved. CDR1 is SGHRS, CDR2 YFSETQ, per germline. The V end lost 3 bases, the J end lost 3 bases, and 15 bases lay between the germline ends. CDR3 length: 15 amino acids. The chain's CDR3 is CASSYGPDSEETQYF. The CDR3 region has the DNA TGCGCCAGCAGCTACGGACCCGATTCGGAAGAGACCCAGTACTTC. The complete variable domain, with remaining parts taken from reference TRBV5-1 and TRBJ2-5, reads KAGVTQTPRYLIKTRGQQVTLSCSPISGHRSVSWYQQTPGQGLQFLFEYFSETQRNKGNFPGRFSGRQFSNSRSEMNVSTLELGDSALYLCASSYGPDSEETQYFGPGTRLLVL.

This clonotype was found many times. The chain employs TRBV5-1 and TRBJ1-1, with a possible D match to TRBD1 (5 bases). V was trimmed by 3 bases and J by 1 base, leaving 13 bases between them. CDR3 length: 15 amino acids. Germline loops: CDR1 SGHRS, CDR2 YFSETQ. The CDR3 sequence: CASSSQPGPNTEAFF. CDR3 nucleotide sequence: TGCGCCAGCAGCTCACAGCCGGGACCGAACACTGAAGCTTTCTTT. Full variable domain (missing parts from reference TRBV5-1 and TRBJ1-1): KAGVTQTPRYLIKTRGQQVTLSCSPISGHRSVSWYQQTPGQGLQFLFEYFSETQRNKGNFPGRFSGRQFSNSRSEMNVSTLELGDSALYLCASSSQPGPNTEAFFGQGTRLTVV.

This clonotype was found many times. The V and J genes are TRBV6-5 and TRBJ2-5; tentative D call: TRBD1 (6 bases). Germline V gene sequence: CDR1 MNHEY, CDR2 SVGAGI. The CDR3 spans 16 residues. Between the trimmed V and J ends, which lost 8 bases and 4 bases, there was a span of 23 bases. Written as DNA, the CDR3 is TGTGCCAGCGGGCAAATTGTAGGGGGAAGGGTAGAGACCCAGTACTTC. It yields the protein CASGQIVGGRVETQYF.

This chain joins TRBV5-1 and TRBJ2-3, with a tentative D call TRBD2 (6 bases). The CDR3 loop spans 13 amino acids. CDR1 and CDR2 from the germline V gene are SGHRS and YFSETQ. Trimming pared 5 bases from V and 5 bases from J, leaving 12 bases between. The CDR3 sequence is CASRRDLGDTQYF. For the CDR3, the DNA is TGCGCCAGCAGAAGGGACTTGGGAGATACGCAGTATTTT.

This clonotype was detected ten times or more. The CDR3 protein is CASSLVGGGYTF. The CDR3 coding sequence is TGCGCCAGCAGCTTGGTCGGAGGTGGCTACACCTTC. The V and J genes are TRBV5-1 and TRBJ1-2; D gene uncertain. Trimming took off 0 bases at V and 7 bases at J, with 7 bases between the two ends. There are 12 residues in the CDR3. CDR1 is SGHRS, CDR2 YFSETQ, per germline.

This clonotype was detected a few times. The chain is built from TRBV5-1 and TRBJ1-1, with unresolved D. With 1 base removed from V and 1 base from J, the gap between germline ends came to 11 bases. The CDR3 contains 15 residues. Germline V gene sequence: CDR1 SGHRS, CDR2 YFSETQ. The CDR3 DNA is TGCGCCAGCAGCTTGTACTTGATGGAGAACACTGAAGCTTTCTTT. As protein: CASSLYLMENTEAFF.

The sample holds a few counts of this clonotype. The CDR3 region is CAISGGTGAAQSYTF. For the CDR3, the DNA is TGTGCCATCAGTGGAGGGACAGGGGCTGCGCAAAGCTACACCTTC. The chain is built from TRBV10-3 and TRBJ1-2; TRBD1 matches at 10 bases. Trimming took 4 bases from V and 9 from J; bases not matched to a gene: 11. CDR3 length: 15 residues. Germline loops: CDR1 ENHRY, CDR2 SYGVKD.

The genes are TRBV12-3 or TRBV12-4 and TRBJ2-1; 11 bases are a match to TRBD2. V gave up 6 bases and J gave up 8 bases; unmatched junction bases: 12. There are 16 residues in the CDR3. The CDR3 DNA follows: TGTGCCAGCAGACCTCTGACTAGCGGGGTTAAGGATGAGCAGTTCTTC. Residues: CASRPLTSGVKDEQFF.

The chain is built from TRBV19 and TRBJ1-4; D is perhaps TRBD1 (5 bases). Trimming took off 7 bases at V and 8 bases at J, with 14 bases between the two ends. The CDR3 extends over 13 amino acids. Germline V gene lookup returns CDR1 LNHDA and CDR2 SQIVND (reference sequence). This CDR3 reads CASMQGRTEKLFF. For the CDR3, the DNA is TGTGCCAGTATGCAGGGCAGGACAGAAAAACTGTTTTTT.

This clonotype has at least ten counts. V and J are TRBV7-2 and TRBJ2-2, with D perhaps matching TRBD1 or TRBD2 (6 bases each). Germline loops: CDR1 SGHTA, CDR2 FQGNSA. Trimming stripped 1 base from V and 4 bases from J, with 13 bases between. The CDR3 totals 16 residues. CDR3: CASSLVPGARTGELFF. CDR3 DNA sequence: TGTGCCAGCAGCTTAGTTCCGGGGGCGCGCACCGGGGAGCTGTTTTTT.